One sample yielded the 14 T cell receptor beta chains listed below, sequenced in a study of T cells after yellow fever vaccination. Via MiXCR, TCRdb re-called the 5' RACE reads, giving one row per CDR3 protein. The sample holds 450,000 to 550,000 distinct CDR3 sequences, roughly a fifth seen once. Sample: PBMCs, taken 15 days after the yellow fever booster vaccination. These receptors all stem from a man aged 30 to 45 who received the YFV17D yellow fever vaccine.

The V and J genes are TRBV12-3 or TRBV12-4 and TRBJ2-5; D possibly corresponds to TRBD2 (6 bases). Between the trimmed V and J ends, which lost 3 bases and 7 bases, there was a span of 21 bases. This CDR3 contains 16 residues. The CDR3 sequence: CASSFRVADLFGTQYF. Here the CDR3 DNA reads TGTGCCAGCAGTTTTAGGGTAGCGGACCTTTTCGGGACCCAGTACTTC.

A few counts support this clonotype. The rearrangement joins TRBV6-5 to TRBJ2-3; 14 bases agree with TRBD2. With 6 bases clipped from V and 7 bases from J, the junction kept 6 bases outside the gene matches. From germline, CDR1 is MNHEY and CDR2 SVGAGI. The CDR3 loop spans 15 amino acids. Here the CDR3 DNA reads TGTGCCAGCAGGGGGACTAGCGGGAGTTCTAATACGCAGTATTTT. Its protein is CASRGTSGSSNTQYF.

This clonotype was picked up a small number of times. The chain is built from TRBV4-3 and TRBJ2-1, with 8 bases matching TRBD2. V shed 4 bases, J shed 5 bases, and the junction held 7 bases outside the gene matches. Germline V lookup: CDR1 LGHNA, CDR2 YSLEER. The CDR3 length is 15 residues. DNA for the CDR3: TGCGCCAGCAGCCCCCGGGGGGGCCGCGACAATGAGCAGTTCTTC. Residues: CASSPRGGRDNEQFF.

The chain is built from TRBV28 and TRBJ2-5; D remains unclear. Germline CDR1 is MDHEN and CDR2 is SYDVKM. The CDR3 is 14 residues long. V was cut by 7 bases and J by 0 bases, with 12 bases left in between. CDR3 sequence (DNA): TGTGCCAGCACCCCCCAATCAGACCAAGAGACCCAGTACTTC. Its translation: CASTPQSDQETQYF.

This clonotype occurred a few times. The chain employs TRBV6-5 and TRBJ2-5; 12 bases map to TRBD2. This CDR3 comprises 18 residues. The germline V gene has CDR1 MNHEY and CDR2 SVGAGI. The V gene end was trimmed by 2 bases and the J gene end by 4 bases; junction bases not matched to a gene: 11. The CDR3 DNA reads TGTGCCAGCAGTTACGATTCCCCTGCACTAGCGGGAGGAGAGACCCAGTACTTC. It specifies CASSYDSPALAGGETQYF.

CDR3 coding DNA: TGCGCCAGCAGCTTGGAGCGGGGCTCCTACAATGAGCAGTTCTTC. This encodes CASSLERGSYNEQFF. The chain uses TRBV5-1 and TRBJ2-1, with 7 bases identical to TRBD2. CDR1 and CDR2 (germline): SGHRS, YFSETQ. V shed 0 bases and J 0 bases; nucleotides not matched to a gene: 0. The CDR3 is made up of 15 amino acids.

This chain joins TRBV15 and TRBJ2-1; TRBD1 matches at 8 bases. Trimming took 0 bases from V and 5 from J; bases not matched to a gene: 9. Per the germline V gene, CDR1 is LNHNV and CDR2 is YYDKDF (reference sequence). The CDR3 contains 17 residues. The CDR3 DNA follows: TGTGCCACCAGCAGAGATGGGGGGACAGGAAAGAACAATGAGCAGTTCTTC. Amino acids: CATSRDGGTGKNNEQFF.

The chain uses TRBV7-2 and TRBJ2-4; the match to TRBD2 covers 10 bases. V was pared by 5 bases and J by 6 bases, with 7 bases of the junction left unmatched. The CDR3 is 15 residues long. CDR1 SGHTA and CDR2 FQGNSA come from the germline V gene. The CDR3 loop is CASSLVRLAGNIQYF. CDR3 coding DNA: TGTGCCAGCAGCCTAGTCCGACTAGCGGGAAACATTCAGTACTTC.

The chain combines TRBV7-9 with TRBJ1-1; possibly TRBD1 for D (6 bases). This CDR3 has 14 residues. V was trimmed by 5 bases and J by 1 base, leaving 11 bases between them. Germline loops: CDR1 SEHNR, CDR2 FQNEAQ (reference sequence). CDR3 coding DNA: TGTGCCAGCAGCCCCCGGACAGCGAACACTGAAGCTTTCTTT. This sequence encodes CASSPRTANTEAFF.

This clonotype has just a few counts. The chain is built from TRBV30 and TRBJ2-7; 7 nucleotides agree with TRBD1. The CDR3 length is 14 residues. The V gene end was trimmed by 5 bases and the J gene end by 0 bases; junction bases not matched to a gene: 7. Germline lookup yields CDR1 GTSNPN and CDR2 SVGIG (reference sequence). The DNA of the CDR3 is TGTGCCTGGGAACCGGGACAGTCCTCCTACGAGCAGTACTTC. Amino acids: CAWEPGQSSYEQYF. Together with reference TRBV30 and TRBJ2-7, the CDR3 gives the full variable domain: SQTIHQWPATLVQPVGSPLSLECTVEGTSNPNLYWYRQAAGRGLQLLFYSVGIGQISSEVPQNLSASRPQDRQFILSSKKLLLSDSGFYLCAWEPGQSSYEQYFGPGTRLTVT.

The chain has TRBV24-1 and TRBJ2-6; either TRBD1 or TRBD2 may supply D (6 bases each). Per germline, CDR1 KGHDR and CDR2 SFDVKD. The CDR3 is 19 residues long. Between the trimmed V and J ends, which lost 5 bases and 1 base, there was a span of 20 bases. As DNA, the CDR3 is TGTGCCACCAGTGGCTCTCTCAGGGGAGGATTATCTGGGGCCAACGTCCTGACTTTC. Amino acid sequence: CATSGSLRGGLSGANVLTF.

The chain carries TRBV29-1 and TRBJ1-2; D is unclear. CDR3 size: 14 residues. V lost 3 bases, J lost 8 bases, and 19 bases lay in between. Per germline, CDR1 SQVTM and CDR2 ANQGSEA. In DNA, the CDR3 is TGCAGCGTTGAGGTCAAGGGCGCCTCGAGCGGCTACACCTTC. It encodes CSVEVKGASSGYTF.

The rearrangement links TRBV7-2 to TRBJ2-2, with a tentative D call TRBD2 (6 bases). The CDR3 consists of 16 residues. CDR1 is SGHTA, CDR2 FQGNSA, per germline. V dropped 5 bases and J dropped 1 base, with 14 bases sitting between them. CDR3 loop: CASSTRAGRNTGELFF. The CDR3, as DNA: TGTGCCAGCAGCACAAGGGCGGGACGGAACACCGGGGAGCTGTTTTTT.

The sample holds a few counts of this clonotype. For the CDR3, the DNA is TGCAGCGTTGCGGGACATCCTTCCTACGAGCAGTACTTC. It is translated as CSVAGHPSYEQYF. V and J are TRBV29-1 and TRBJ2-7; tentatively, D is TRBD1 (6 bases). The CDR3 length is 13 residues. Germline loops: CDR1 SQVTM, CDR2 ANQGSEA. V was clipped by 4 bases and J by 1 base, with 11 bases between them.